Included here is one T cell receptor (beta chain) sequence, with context. Specified treatment: around 19 received Ad26.COV2.S at low or high dose, single or two shots; 5 received placebo; per-sample allocation not given. Each sample was drawn 63 days after the first injection (of vaccine or placebo). The table came from immunoSEQ multiplex PCR; TCRdb's copy has only in-frame clones and leaves some out. The profile covers just over 350,000 clones, with about 85% appearing a single time and roughly 3.1% taken by the ten largest. The data stem from a study of Ad26.COV2.S vaccination and SARS-CoV-2 variants. In the study overall: Donor joined the COV1001 Ad26.COV2.S trial arm. Ad26.COV2.S shots went into the muscle once or twice, 56 days apart.

The germline V gene encodes CDR1 SGHNT and CDR2 YYREEE (reference sequence). Unmatched junction bases numbered 16, after V lost 3 bases and J lost 3 bases. The CDR3 totals 18 residues. The gene calls are TRBV5-4 and TRBJ2-3, with TRBD2 identical over 7 bases. This receptor was taken from a person between 18 and 65 years old who received the Ad26.COV2.S COVID-19 vaccine or a placebo. Sequencing was performed on peripheral blood, taken in a trial of Ad26.COV2.S vaccine versus placebo. Written as DNA, the CDR3 is TGTGCCAGCAGCTCCGCCGCCTCTAGGAACGGGGGGACAGATACGCAGTATTTT. Its translation is CASSSAASRNGGTDTQYF.